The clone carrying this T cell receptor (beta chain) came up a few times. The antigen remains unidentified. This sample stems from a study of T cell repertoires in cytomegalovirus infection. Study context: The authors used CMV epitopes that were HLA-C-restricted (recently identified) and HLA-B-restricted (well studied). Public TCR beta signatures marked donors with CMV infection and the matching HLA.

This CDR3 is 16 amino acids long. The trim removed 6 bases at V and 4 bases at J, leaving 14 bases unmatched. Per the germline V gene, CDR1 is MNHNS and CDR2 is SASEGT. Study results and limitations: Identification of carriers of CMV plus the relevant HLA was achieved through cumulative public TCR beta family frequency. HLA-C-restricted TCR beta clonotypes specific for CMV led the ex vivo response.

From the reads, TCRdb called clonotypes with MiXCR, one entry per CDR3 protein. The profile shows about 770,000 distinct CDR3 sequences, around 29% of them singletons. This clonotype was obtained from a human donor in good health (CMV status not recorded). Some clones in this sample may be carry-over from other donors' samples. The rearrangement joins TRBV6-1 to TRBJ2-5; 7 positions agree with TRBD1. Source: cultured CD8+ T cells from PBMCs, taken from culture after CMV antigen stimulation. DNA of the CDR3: TGTGCCAGCAGAAAGGGACAGAGAACGGGCGGAGAGACCCAGTACTTC. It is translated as CASRKGQRTGGETQYF.